Following are 10 T cell receptor beta chains from one sample sequenced in a study of early stage breast cancer tumors. Generated by immunoSEQ multiplex PCR, the TCRdb table keeps only in-frame clones and is missing some. The sample yields about 14,000 clones, 70% to 85% seen once. The specimen was normal breast tissue next to the tumor. The origin of the receptors is a person aged 25 to 39 with breast cancer.

V gene TRBV10-3 combines with J gene TRBJ2-1; D may be TRBD1 (5 bases). The CDR3 loop spans 21 amino acids. Per germline, CDR1 ENHRY and CDR2 SYGVKD. With 6 bases removed from V and 9 bases from J, the gap between germline ends came to 39 bases. The CDR3 sequence: CAISDSDIGAGIHLQKTEQFF. For the CDR3, the DNA is TGTGCCATCAGCGATTCGGACATTGGGGCAGGAATACACCTACAAAAAACTGAGCAGTTCTTC.

The chain uses TRBV28 and TRBJ2-7; possible D gene TRBD1, 6 bases. V dropped 6 bases and J dropped 5 bases, with 20 bases sitting between them. Germline CDR1 reads MDHEN; CDR2 reads SYDVKM. This CDR3 has 15 amino acids. The CDR3 DNA reads TGTGCCAGCAGCGATCTAGGAACAGGGAGCAACGAGCAGTACTTC. Translated: CASSDLGTGSNEQYF.

The rearrangement links TRBV5-8 to TRBJ1-5; D is possibly TRBD1 (6 bases). Germline V gives CDR1 SGHTS, CDR2 YDEGEE. The V and J ends lost 4 bases and 6 bases respectively, with 8 bases between them. The CDR3 loop spans 12 amino acids. CDR3 sequence (DNA): TGTGCCAGCAGCCCCAGGGGTCAGCCCCAGCATTTT. Translating it yields CASSPRGQPQHF.

The chain couples TRBV29-1 to TRBJ2-5, with 12 bases fitting TRBD2. This CDR3 contains 15 residues. In germline, CDR1 is SQVTM, CDR2 ANQGSEA. V lost 3 bases and J lost 1; bases outside the gene matches: 3. CDR3 amino acids: CSVETSGSLQETQYF. The CDR3 DNA reads as TGCAGCGTTGAGACTAGCGGGAGCCTCCAAGAGACCCAGTACTTC.

This sequence joins TRBV27 and TRBJ2-5; 11 nucleotides align to TRBD2. There are 16 residues in the CDR3. V gave up 4 bases and J gave up 5 bases; unmatched junction bases: 9. CDR1 and CDR2 (germline): MNHEY, SMNVEV (reference sequence). The CDR3 region is CASSSLTSGNMETQYF. CDR3 coding DNA: TGTGCCAGCAGTTCCCTGACTAGCGGGAACATGGAGACCCAGTACTTC.

As regards this clone: The conserved final phenylalanine or tryptophan is absent from the CDR3, which likely points to a read error. V and J are TRBV19 and TRBJ1-4; 9 positions agree with TRBD1. CDR3 size: 14 residues. Germline V gene lookup returns CDR1 LNHDA and CDR2 SQIVND (reference sequence). V shed 5 bases and J 8 bases; nucleotides not matched to a gene: 6. The CDR3 loop reads CASSRDRAREKLFC. The CDR3 DNA reads TGTGCCAGTAGTCGGGACAGGGCGCGAGAAAAACTGTTTTGT.

The chain recombines TRBV29-1 with TRBJ2-7; tentatively, D is TRBD2 (6 bases). The V and J ends lost 7 bases and 4 bases respectively, with 8 bases between them. The CDR3 has 10 residues. Germline values: CDR1 SQVTM, CDR2 ANQGSEA. CDR3 in DNA: TGCAGCGCCGGAGGGTACGAGCAGTACTTC. Protein sequence: CSAGGYEQYF.

The chain combines TRBV9 with TRBJ2-1, with TRBD2 as a possible D gene (7 bases). CDR1 is SGDLS and CDR2 is YYNGEE in the germline V gene. The CDR3 length is 13 residues. Trimming shortened V by 7 bases and J by 2 bases, and 10 bases separated the two germline ends. CDR3 amino acids: CASGGGAYNEQFF. In nucleotides, the CDR3 is TGTGCCAGCGGAGGGGGGGCCTACAATGAGCAGTTCTTC.

V is TRBV18 and J is TRBJ2-1; TRBD2 aligns across 13 bases. This CDR3 has 15 amino acids. Germline CDR1 is KGHSH and CDR2 is LQKENI. Unmatched junction bases numbered 8, after V lost 5 bases and J lost 10 bases. The CDR3 nucleotides read TGTGCCAGCTCAACTAGCGGGAGGGCCCTGTTCGAGCAGTTCTTC. Its translation is CASSTSGRALFEQFF.

The chain carries TRBV7-9 and TRBJ1-1; the D is unclear. This CDR3 region has 15 residues. Trimming took 5 bases from V and 6 from J, leaving 19 bases between them. The V gene's germline CDR1 is SEHNR and CDR2 FQNEAQ (reference sequence). The CDR3 here is CASSPPFRYGAEAFF. Written as DNA, the CDR3 is TGTGCCAGCAGCCCCCCCTTTAGGTACGGGGCTGAAGCTTTCTTT.